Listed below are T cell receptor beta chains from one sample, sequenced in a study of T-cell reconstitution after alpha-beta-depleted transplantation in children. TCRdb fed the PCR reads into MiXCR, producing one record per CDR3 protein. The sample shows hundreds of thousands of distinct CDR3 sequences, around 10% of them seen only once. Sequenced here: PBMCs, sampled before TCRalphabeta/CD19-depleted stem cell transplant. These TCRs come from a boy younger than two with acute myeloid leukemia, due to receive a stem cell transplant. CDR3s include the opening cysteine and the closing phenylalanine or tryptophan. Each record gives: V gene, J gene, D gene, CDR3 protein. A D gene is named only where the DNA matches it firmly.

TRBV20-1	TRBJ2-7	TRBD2	CSARFGGGAYEQYF
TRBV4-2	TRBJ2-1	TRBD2	CASSPPALAGYNEQFF
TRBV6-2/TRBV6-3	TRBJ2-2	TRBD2	CASSGLAGTGELFF
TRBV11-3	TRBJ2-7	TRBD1	CASRDRGSYEQYF
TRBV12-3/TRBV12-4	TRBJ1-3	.	CASSHVRVWDTIYF
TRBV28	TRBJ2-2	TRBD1	CASTWTWTGDTGELFF
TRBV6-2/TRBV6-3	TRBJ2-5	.	CASSHDRTAGETQYF
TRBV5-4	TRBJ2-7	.	CASSLVWQGSSYEQYF
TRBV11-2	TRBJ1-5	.	CASTLNRTPNSNQPQHF
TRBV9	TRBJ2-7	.	CASSRDGSRRYEQYF
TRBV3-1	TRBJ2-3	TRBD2	CASSLNAGGPDTQYF
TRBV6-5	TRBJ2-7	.	CASSYSLFSYEQYF
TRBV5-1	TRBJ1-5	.	CASSLFGGSNQPQHF
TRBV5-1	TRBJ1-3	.	CASSPYNSGNTIYF
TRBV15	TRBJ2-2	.	CATSRDYPGRDTGELFF
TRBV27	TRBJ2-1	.	CASSLSGYRSYNEQFF
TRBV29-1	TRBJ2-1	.	CSVDQTGPGYNEQFF
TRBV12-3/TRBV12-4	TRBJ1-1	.	CASSWTYGTEAFF
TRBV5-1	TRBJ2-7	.	CASSGGSLSYEQYF
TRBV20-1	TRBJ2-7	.	CSASYQGSYEQYF
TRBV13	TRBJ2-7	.	CASSPPTGLPAEQYF
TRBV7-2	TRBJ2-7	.	CASSPSPGSYEQYF
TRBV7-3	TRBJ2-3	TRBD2	CASSSAGGSTDTQYF
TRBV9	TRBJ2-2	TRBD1	CASSPTGQGPGELFF
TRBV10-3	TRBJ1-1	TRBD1	CAIAPTGQENTEAFF
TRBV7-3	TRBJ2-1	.	CASSPSLTNNEQFF
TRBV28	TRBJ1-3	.	CASSLTGRSSGNTIYF
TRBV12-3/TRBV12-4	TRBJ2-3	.	CASSPSHSTDTQYF
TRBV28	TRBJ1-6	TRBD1	CASRPPGQGLNNSPLHF
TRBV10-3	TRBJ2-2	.	CAISESIYRPGELFF
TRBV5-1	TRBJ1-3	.	CASSLALTGTGNTIYF
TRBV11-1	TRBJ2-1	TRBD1	CASSLGTGVYWGGDNEQFF
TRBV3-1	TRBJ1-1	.	CASSQASTGNTEAFF
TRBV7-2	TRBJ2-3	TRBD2	CASSFPGLADANTQYF
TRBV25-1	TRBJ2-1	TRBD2	CASMSGLAGFGGSYNEQFF
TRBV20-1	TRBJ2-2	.	CSAETWAGRLTGELFF
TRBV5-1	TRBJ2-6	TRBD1	CASSLRQGTGANVLTF
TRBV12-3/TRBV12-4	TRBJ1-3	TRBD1	CASSLTGQGGPGNTIYF
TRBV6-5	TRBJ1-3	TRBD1	CASSLNRGGTGNTIYF
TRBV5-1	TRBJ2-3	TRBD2	CASSLQTSGGLTDTQYF
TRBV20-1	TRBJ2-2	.	CSACSLTGELFF
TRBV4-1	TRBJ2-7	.	CASSHQPGYEQYF
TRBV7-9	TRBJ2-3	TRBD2	CASSTPSGTSTDTQYF
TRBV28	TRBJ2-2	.	CASRENTGELFF
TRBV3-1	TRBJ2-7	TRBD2	CASSRGLAGVNEQYF
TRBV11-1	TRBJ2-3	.	CASSLPGLPSTGGTDTQYF
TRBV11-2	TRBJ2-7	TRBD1	CASSLDPSRGDRDYEQYF
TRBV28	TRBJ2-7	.	CASSSPGGPTYEQYF
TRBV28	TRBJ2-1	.	CASSFPSRAESSYNEQFF
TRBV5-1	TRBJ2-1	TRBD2	CASSFGGTSPYNEQFF
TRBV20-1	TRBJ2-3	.	CSASWGWGTDTQYF
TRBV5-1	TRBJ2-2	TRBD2	CASGASGSTRPGELFF